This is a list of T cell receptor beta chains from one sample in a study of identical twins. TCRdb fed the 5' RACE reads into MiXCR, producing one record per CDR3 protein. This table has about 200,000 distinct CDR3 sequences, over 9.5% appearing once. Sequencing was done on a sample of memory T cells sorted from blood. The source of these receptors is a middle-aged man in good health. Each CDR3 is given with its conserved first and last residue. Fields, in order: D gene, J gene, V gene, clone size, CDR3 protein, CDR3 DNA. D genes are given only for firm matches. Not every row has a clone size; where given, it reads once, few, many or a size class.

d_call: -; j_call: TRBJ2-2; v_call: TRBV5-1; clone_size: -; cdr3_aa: CASSLTAATGELFF; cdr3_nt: TGCGCCAGCAGCTTGACGGCGGCTACCGGGGAGCTGTTTTTT
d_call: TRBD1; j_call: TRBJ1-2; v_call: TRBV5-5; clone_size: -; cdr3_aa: CASSPNPGQLNYGYTF; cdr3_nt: TGTGCCAGCAGCCCGAATCCGGGACAGCTAAACTATGGCTACACCTTC
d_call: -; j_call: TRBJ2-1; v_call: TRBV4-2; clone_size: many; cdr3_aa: CASSQEANREQFF; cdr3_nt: TGTGCCAGCAGCCAGGAGGCCAACCGGGAGCAGTTCTTC
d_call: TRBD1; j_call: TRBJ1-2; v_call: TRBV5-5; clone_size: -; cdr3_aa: CASSSITGTGNHGYTF; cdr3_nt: TGTGCCAGCAGCTCGATAACCGGGACAGGGAACCATGGCTACACCTTC
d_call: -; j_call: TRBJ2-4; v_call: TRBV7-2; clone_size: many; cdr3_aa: CASSFTSGKNIQYF; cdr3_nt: TGTGCCAGCAGCTTCACTAGTGGCAAAAACATTCAGTACTTC
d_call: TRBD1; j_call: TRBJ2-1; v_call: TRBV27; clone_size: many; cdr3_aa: CASSWTGHAIYEQFF; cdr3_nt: TGTGCCAGCAGTTGGACAGGGCATGCAATATATGAGCAGTTCTTC
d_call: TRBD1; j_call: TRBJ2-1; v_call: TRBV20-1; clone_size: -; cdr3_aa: CSAEQGLHGDEQFF; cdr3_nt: TGCAGTGCGGAACAGGGGCTCCATGGGGATGAGCAGTTCTTC
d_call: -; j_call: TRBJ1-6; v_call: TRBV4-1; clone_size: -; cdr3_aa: CASRGLESPLHF; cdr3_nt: TGCGCCAGCAGGGGGCTGGAATCACCCCTCCACTTT
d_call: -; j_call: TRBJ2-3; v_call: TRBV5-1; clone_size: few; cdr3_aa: CASSILDSQGGTDTQYF; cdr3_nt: TGCGCCAGCAGCATATTAGACTCGCAGGGAGGTACAGATACGCAGTATTTT
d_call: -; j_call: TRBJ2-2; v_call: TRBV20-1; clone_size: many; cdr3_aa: CSGGTPNTGELFF; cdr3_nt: TGCAGTGGGGGGACGCCTAACACCGGGGAGCTGTTTTTT
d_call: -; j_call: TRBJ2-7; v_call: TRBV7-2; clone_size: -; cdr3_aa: CASSYMSYEQYF; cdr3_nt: TGTGCCAGCAGTTACATGTCCTACGAGCAGTACTTC
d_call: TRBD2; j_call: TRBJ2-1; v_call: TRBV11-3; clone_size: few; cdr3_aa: CASSLDAGRGGEQFF; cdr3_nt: TGTGCCAGCAGCCTGGACGCGGGGAGGGGCGGTGAGCAGTTCTTC
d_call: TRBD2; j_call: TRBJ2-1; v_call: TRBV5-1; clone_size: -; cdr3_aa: CASSPRVAGGGNEQFF; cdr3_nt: TGCGCCAGCAGCCCCAGGGTAGCGGGAGGTGGGAATGAGCAGTTCTTC
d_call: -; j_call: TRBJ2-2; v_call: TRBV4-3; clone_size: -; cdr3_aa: CASSHARGGVITGELFF; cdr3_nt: TGCGCCAGCAGCCATGCCAGGGGGGGGGTAATCACCGGGGAGCTGTTTTTT
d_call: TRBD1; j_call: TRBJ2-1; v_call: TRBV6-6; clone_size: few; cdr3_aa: CASSMTGMGEQFF; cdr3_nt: TGTGCCAGCAGCATGACAGGGATGGGTGAGCAGTTCTTC
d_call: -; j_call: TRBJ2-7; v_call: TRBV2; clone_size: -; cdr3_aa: CASSELGTKTYEQYF; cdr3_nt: TGTGCCAGCAGTGAGTTGGGGACGAAAACCTACGAGCAGTACTTC